Listed below are T cell receptor beta chains from one sample, sequenced in a study of T-cell reconstitution after alpha-beta-depleted transplantation in children. One entry per CDR3 protein, called by TCRdb with MiXCR from the PCR reads. The sample yields about half a million distinct CDR3 sequences, 12% seen once. The sample was PBMCs from the stem cell graft donor, taken from the stem cell graft. The receptors stem from a human donor who donated a stem cell graft to a child with combined immunodeficiency. Both conserved end residues are part of each CDR3. A D gene is named only where the DNA matches it firmly. Size is stated for part of the rows, as once, few or many counts, or as a class when the clone is expanded.

j_gene: TRBJ2-4; v_gene: TRBV5-1; d_gene: TRBD2; abundance: .; CDR3nt: TGCGCCAGCAGCTTGGAAGTAGCGGGAACCAAAAACATTCAGTACTTC; CDR3aa: CASSLEVAGTKNIQYF
j_gene: TRBJ2-7; v_gene: TRBV5-4; d_gene: TRBD2; abundance: many; CDR3nt: TGTGCCAGCAGCCCCGACGCCGGGAGGGTCTACGAGCAGTACTTC; CDR3aa: CASSPDAGRVYEQYF
j_gene: TRBJ2-2; v_gene: TRBV7-2; d_gene: .; abundance: .; CDR3nt: TGTGCCAGCAGCTTAGCTGGGGGTGGCACCGGGGAGCTGTTTTTT; CDR3aa: CASSLAGGGTGELFF
j_gene: TRBJ1-1; v_gene: TRBV24-1; d_gene: .; abundance: .; CDR3nt: TGTGCCACAAAATGGTGGTGGGACACTGAAGCTTTCTTT; CDR3aa: CATKWWWDTEAFF
j_gene: TRBJ2-1; v_gene: TRBV2; d_gene: TRBD2; abundance: few; CDR3nt: TGTGCCAGCAGTGGATCCGGGACTAGCGTTTACAATGAGCAGTTCTTC; CDR3aa: CASSGSGTSVYNEQFF
j_gene: TRBJ2-2; v_gene: TRBV6-5; d_gene: .; abundance: few; CDR3nt: TGTGCCAGCAGCTTAACAGGGACGGTCGGGGAGCTGTTTTTT; CDR3aa: CASSLTGTVGELFF
j_gene: TRBJ2-2; v_gene: TRBV10-3; d_gene: .; abundance: .; CDR3nt: TGTGCCATCAGTGATCAAGGGCGCGGCACCGGGGAGCTGTTTTTT; CDR3aa: CAISDQGRGTGELFF
j_gene: TRBJ2-7; v_gene: TRBV20-1; d_gene: TRBD2; abundance: few; CDR3nt: TGCAGTGCTAGTCCTAGCGGCTACGAGCAGTACTTC; CDR3aa: CSASPSGYEQYF
j_gene: TRBJ2-1; v_gene: TRBV30; d_gene: .; abundance: many; CDR3nt: TGTGCCTGGAGTGTACGGAACAATGAGCAGTTCTTC; CDR3aa: CAWSVRNNEQFF
j_gene: TRBJ2-1; v_gene: TRBV7-9; d_gene: TRBD2; abundance: .; CDR3nt: TGTGCCAGCAGCCCTAGCGGTCACAATGAGCAGTTCTTC; CDR3aa: CASSPSGHNEQFF
j_gene: TRBJ2-3; v_gene: TRBV7-2; d_gene: .; abundance: .; CDR3nt: TGTGCCAGCAGCCCCCAGTATCTTACGCAGTATTTT; CDR3aa: CASSPQYLTQYF
j_gene: TRBJ1-2; v_gene: TRBV20-1; d_gene: .; abundance: .; CDR3nt: TGCAGTGCTAGAGCCCTGGTAGAGGCTCTGAACTATGGCTACACCTTC; CDR3aa: CSARALVEALNYGYTF
j_gene: TRBJ2-1; v_gene: TRBV7-7; d_gene: TRBD2; abundance: .; CDR3nt: TGTGCTAGCAGCTGGGGACTAGCCGTACCTCTTACTAACAATGAGCAGTTCTTC; CDR3aa: CASSWGLAVPLTNNEQFF
j_gene: TRBJ2-1; v_gene: TRBV12-3/TRBV12-4; d_gene: .; abundance: many; CDR3nt: TGTGCCAGCAGTCTCCCAGGGGACGACGATGAGCAGTTCTTC; CDR3aa: CASSLPGDDDEQFF
j_gene: TRBJ2-7; v_gene: TRBV7-6; d_gene: TRBD2; abundance: few; CDR3nt: TGTGCCAGCAGCTTAGCTAGCGGGGGGCTGTACGAGCAGTACTTC; CDR3aa: CASSLASGGLYEQYF
j_gene: TRBJ2-4; v_gene: TRBV24-1; d_gene: .; abundance: .; CDR3nt: TGTGCCACCAGTGAGGGGGCCTATGGCATTCAGTACTTC; CDR3aa: CATSEGAYGIQYF
j_gene: TRBJ2-7; v_gene: TRBV7-9; d_gene: .; abundance: many; CDR3nt: TGTGCCAGCAGCGGGGAGGGGGTTAGTCTATACGAGCAGTACTTC; CDR3aa: CASSGEGVSLYEQYF
j_gene: TRBJ2-7; v_gene: TRBV5-1; d_gene: .; abundance: few; CDR3nt: TGCGCCAGCAGCCTCTTTCCAGGGATGGGGACCTACGAGCAGTACTTC; CDR3aa: CASSLFPGMGTYEQYF
j_gene: TRBJ2-5; v_gene: TRBV12-3/TRBV12-4; d_gene: TRBD2; abundance: many; CDR3nt: TGTGCCAGCAGTTTAGTGGTAGCGGGAGGGCCGAAGACCCAGTACTTC; CDR3aa: CASSLVVAGGPKTQYF
j_gene: TRBJ2-5; v_gene: TRBV11-1; d_gene: TRBD2; abundance: few; CDR3nt: TGTGCCAGCAGCTTAACTAGCGAAGAGACCCAGTACTTC; CDR3aa: CASSLTSEETQYF
j_gene: TRBJ2-1; v_gene: TRBV10-3; d_gene: .; abundance: many; CDR3nt: TGTGCCATCAGTGAGTCGCAGCGAGGTGAGCAGTTCTTC; CDR3aa: CAISESQRGEQFF
j_gene: TRBJ2-6; v_gene: TRBV12-3/TRBV12-4; d_gene: .; abundance: many; CDR3nt: TGTGCCAGCAGAGACACTGTGGCTGGGGCCAACGTCCTGACTTTC; CDR3aa: CASRDTVAGANVLTF
j_gene: TRBJ2-1; v_gene: TRBV24-1; d_gene: TRBD2; abundance: many; CDR3nt: TGTGCAACCAGGGAGGGAGCGTCGCATGAGCAGTTCTTC; CDR3aa: CATREGASHEQFF
j_gene: TRBJ2-7; v_gene: TRBV12-3/TRBV12-4; d_gene: .; abundance: once; CDR3nt: TGTGCCAGCAGTTTAATTGGGGGGGCTACCTACGAGCAGTACTTC; CDR3aa: CASSLIGGATYEQYF
j_gene: TRBJ2-7; v_gene: TRBV12-3/TRBV12-4; d_gene: TRBD1; abundance: many; CDR3nt: TGTGCCAGCAGTTATCTCAAGGACAGGGGCTACGAGCAGTACTTC; CDR3aa: CASSYLKDRGYEQYF
j_gene: TRBJ2-1; v_gene: TRBV9; d_gene: TRBD2; abundance: few; CDR3nt: TGTGCCAGCAGCGAGCGGGGGGGAGATGAGCAGTTCTTC; CDR3aa: CASSERGGDEQFF
j_gene: TRBJ2-1; v_gene: TRBV20-1; d_gene: TRBD1; abundance: .; CDR3nt: TGCAGTGCTCGCCAGACAGGGGTCCGGGAGGAGCAGTTCTTC; CDR3aa: CSARQTGVREEQFF
j_gene: TRBJ2-7; v_gene: TRBV7-9; d_gene: .; abundance: many; CDR3nt: TGTGCCAGCTCCTGGGCGGGGAAATACGAGCAGTACTTC; CDR3aa: CASSWAGKYEQYF
j_gene: TRBJ2-1; v_gene: TRBV6-5; d_gene: .; abundance: few; CDR3nt: TGTGCCAGCGGGAGCGATGAGCAGTTCTTC; CDR3aa: CASGSDEQFF
j_gene: TRBJ2-4; v_gene: TRBV9; d_gene: TRBD1; abundance: few; CDR3nt: TGTGCCAGCAGCGTAGCAGGGGGAGACATTCAGTACTTC; CDR3aa: CASSVAGGDIQYF
j_gene: TRBJ1-5; v_gene: TRBV12-3/TRBV12-4; d_gene: TRBD1; abundance: few; CDR3nt: TGTGCCAGCAGTTTATACGGGACAGGGGGCCGTAGCAATCAGCCCCAGCATTTT; CDR3aa: CASSLYGTGGRSNQPQHF
j_gene: TRBJ1-1; v_gene: TRBV2; d_gene: .; abundance: .; CDR3nt: TGTGCCAGCAGTTACCGACCGGGAGGAAGTAACACTGAAGCTTTCTTT; CDR3aa: CASSYRPGGSNTEAFF
j_gene: TRBJ1-1; v_gene: TRBV5-1; d_gene: TRBD1; abundance: .; CDR3nt: TGCGCCAGCAGAGGGGACAGGGACTCCCCTGGGGACACTGAAGCTTTCTTT; CDR3aa: CASRGDRDSPGDTEAFF
j_gene: TRBJ2-5; v_gene: TRBV5-1; d_gene: TRBD2; abundance: many; CDR3nt: TGCGCCAGCAGCTTCGCGGGGGAAGAGACCCAGTACTTC; CDR3aa: CASSFAGEETQYF
j_gene: TRBJ2-7; v_gene: TRBV11-1; d_gene: .; abundance: .; CDR3nt: TGTGCCAGCAGCTTAGCGCTAGAGAACGAGCAGTACTTC; CDR3aa: CASSLALENEQYF
j_gene: TRBJ2-7; v_gene: TRBV7-2; d_gene: .; abundance: many; CDR3nt: TGTGCCAGCAGCTCACGCTCCGGTACCTACGAGCAGTACTTC; CDR3aa: CASSSRSGTYEQYF
j_gene: TRBJ2-1; v_gene: TRBV9; d_gene: .; abundance: .; CDR3nt: TGTGCCAGCAGCGCCAGGGACTTCTCCTACAATGAGCAGTTCTTC; CDR3aa: CASSARDFSYNEQFF
j_gene: TRBJ1-1; v_gene: TRBV6-5; d_gene: .; abundance: few; CDR3nt: TGTGCCAGCAGTTACGGAGGGGTGAACACTGAAGCTTTCTTT; CDR3aa: CASSYGGVNTEAFF
j_gene: TRBJ2-7; v_gene: TRBV5-1; d_gene: .; abundance: .; CDR3nt: TGCGCCAGCAGCTTGGAGACGGTGAAAAAGGCCTACGAGCAGTACTTC; CDR3aa: CASSLETVKKAYEQYF
j_gene: TRBJ2-6; v_gene: TRBV6-1; d_gene: .; abundance: many; CDR3nt: TGTGCCAGCAGTGAAGACCACGGGGTCGTAGCATCTGGGGCCAACGTCCTGACTTTC; CDR3aa: CASSEDHGVVASGANVLTF
j_gene: TRBJ2-5; v_gene: TRBV18; d_gene: .; abundance: few; CDR3nt: TGTGCCAGCTCACCCAGGGTAGCCTTCTCAACAGAGACCCAGTACTTC; CDR3aa: CASSPRVAFSTETQYF
j_gene: TRBJ2-3; v_gene: TRBV4-3; d_gene: .; abundance: many; CDR3nt: TGCGCCAGCAGCCAAGGCGGGGGGACAGGTAGCACAGATACGCAGTATTTT; CDR3aa: CASSQGGGTGSTDTQYF
j_gene: TRBJ1-1; v_gene: TRBV7-9; d_gene: .; abundance: .; CDR3nt: TGTGCCAGCAGCCACGGCGATTTTGTCACCGAAGCTTTCTTT; CDR3aa: CASSHGDFVTEAFF
j_gene: TRBJ1-6; v_gene: TRBV9; d_gene: TRBD1; abundance: few; CDR3nt: TGTGCCAGCAGCGCAGGGGGGGGTATTAATTCACCCCTCCACTTT; CDR3aa: CASSAGGGINSPLHF
j_gene: TRBJ2-1; v_gene: TRBV12-3/TRBV12-4; d_gene: .; abundance: few; CDR3nt: TGTGCCAGCAGTTTCCCTAGCGTATCCAACAATGAGCAGTTCTTC; CDR3aa: CASSFPSVSNNEQFF
j_gene: TRBJ2-1; v_gene: TRBV12-3/TRBV12-4; d_gene: .; abundance: .; CDR3nt: TGTGCCAGTGACAGGGGGGCTAGCGGGATCATCCCCGATGAGCAGTTCTTC; CDR3aa: CASDRGASGIIPDEQFF
j_gene: TRBJ2-3; v_gene: TRBV3-1; d_gene: TRBD2; abundance: .; CDR3nt: TGTGCCAGCAGCCAAAATAGTGTCGGGGGGAATACGCAGTATTTT; CDR3aa: CASSQNSVGGNTQYF
j_gene: TRBJ2-2; v_gene: TRBV7-2; d_gene: .; abundance: few; CDR3nt: TGTGCCAGCAGCTTAGCCAAGCACCTCCGAGGCGGGGAGCTGTTTTTT; CDR3aa: CASSLAKHLRGGELFF
j_gene: TRBJ2-7; v_gene: TRBV12-3/TRBV12-4; d_gene: TRBD2; abundance: .; CDR3nt: TGTGCCAGCAGTCGTATAGCGGGGGAATACGAGCAGTACTTC; CDR3aa: CASSRIAGEYEQYF